This T cell receptor beta chain derives from a study of blood T cell repertoires in COVID-19 (dated by TCRdb to about 2020). Turning to the overall study: Samples covering the acute and convalescent phases of COVID-19 were provided by collaborators in the United States, Italy and Spain. The prospective study material was composed of cDNA or gDNA derived from T cells, B-cell-depleted T cells, or PBMCs. Deeply sampled blood TCRbeta repertoires from subjects exposed to, actively infected with, or recovered from COVID-19 were included in the dataset. The repertoires were released in a freely available public database intended as a resource for research on the immune response to SARS-CoV-2. The samples were drawn from the first 160 participants of the ongoing ImmuneRACE study and from 950 to 1,500 subjects provided by 6 global collaborators. The sample metadata nearly always contained a de-identified subject ID, COVID-19 status, age in years and sex. HLA class I and class II types, where available, came from metadata supplied by the sample provider rather than from assay-based typing.

Beyond this particular receptor, the publication reports: The amount of clinical and demographic metadata varied by source and participant and was provided uncurated.

In regard to this clone: There is no known antigen for this receptor. It has no much larger one-base neighbor in the sample; base qualities were not kept.

The immunoSEQ Assay, a bias-controlled multiplex PCR, was used to amplify TCRbeta CDR3 regions from genomic DNA. Processing in the source paper ran as follows. Within the assay, amplification of reference gene primers was used to estimate how many nucleated cells each sample contained. To quantify the absolute abundance of each unique TCRbeta CDR3 rearrangement, sequence reads were collapsed and filtered. For each sample, productive Simpson clonality was calculated by taking the square root of Simpson's diversity index across productive rearrangements. Held by TCRdb, this immuneACCESS table contains in-frame sequences only and omits some clones. Under half of the omission traces to an unresolved V gene where checked; the cause of the rest is unknown. V and J calls and clone size are given by that table; D and trimming were obtained from the DNA. Within this sample are roughly 170,000 clones, with approximately 81% of them counted one time only. Of the sample, approximately 5.6% is held by the ten largest clones.

CDR1 is given as SGHTA and CDR2 as FQGTGA, both from the germline V gene. The CDR3 has 14 amino acids, counting the end cysteine and phenylalanine. CDR3 DNA only is kept here, 42 bases in frame from base 1. At the junction V is shortened by 8 bases and J by 9 bases; bases outside the gene matches: 13. Enrolling through a virtual design, the prospective study's participants ranged in age from roughly 18 to 89 years and lived across 20 to 25 United States geographic areas. To assign participants to cohorts, the prospective study relied on clinical history that participants themselves reported in a screening survey and a study questionnaire. In the prospective study, mobile phlebotomists collected whole blood, serum and a nasopharyngeal or oropharyngeal swab from each participant. Over a roughly 2-month period, participants in the prospective study had the option of providing additional blood draws and questionnaires. Before DNA extraction, blood samples from the prospective study were shipped at room temperature or frozen.

The clonotype comes from a middle-aged woman with acute COVID-19. The V gene is TRBV7-3 and the J gene is TRBJ2-1; 7 of the junction bases match TRBD2. Specimen: PBMCs or T cells enriched from blood (not recorded which). The CDR3 protein: CASREAADGGEQFF. The sequenced DNA: TGTGCCAGCCGGGAGGCGGCCGACGGGGGTGAGCAGTTCTTC.